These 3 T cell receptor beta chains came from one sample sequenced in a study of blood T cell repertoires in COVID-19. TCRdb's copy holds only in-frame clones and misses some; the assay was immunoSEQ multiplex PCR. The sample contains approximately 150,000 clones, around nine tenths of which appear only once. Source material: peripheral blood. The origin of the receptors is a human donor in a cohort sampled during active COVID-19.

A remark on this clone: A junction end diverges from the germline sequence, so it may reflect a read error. This CDR3 is CASSLGLAQGTQYF. The CDR3 DNA reads TGTGCCAGCAGCTTGGGACTAGCGCAAGGGACCCAGTACTTC. This chain uses TRBV3-1 (or the pseudogene TRBV3-2) with TRBJ2-5, with 10 bases fitting TRBD2. In germline, CDR1 is LGHDT, CDR2 YNNKEL (reference sequence). This CDR3 region has 14 residues.

This chain's CDR3 is CASSLFEGVGTQYF. In DNA, the CDR3 is TGTGCCAGCAGCTTATTCGAGGGGGTGGGTACGCAGTATTTT. This chain links TRBV7-3 with TRBJ2-3; D is perhaps TRBD1 (6 bases). Germline loops: CDR1 SGHTA, CDR2 FQGTGA. Trimming pared 2 bases from V and 8 bases from J, leaving 14 bases between. This CDR3 is built from 14 residues. The full variable domain, with the rest looked up from reference TRBV7-3 and TRBJ2-3, is GAGVSQTPSNKVTEKGKYVELRCDPISGHTALYWYRQSLGQGPEFLIYFQGTGAADDSGLPNDRFFAVRPEGSVSTLKIQRTERGDSAVYLCASSLFEGVGTQYFGPGTRLTVL.

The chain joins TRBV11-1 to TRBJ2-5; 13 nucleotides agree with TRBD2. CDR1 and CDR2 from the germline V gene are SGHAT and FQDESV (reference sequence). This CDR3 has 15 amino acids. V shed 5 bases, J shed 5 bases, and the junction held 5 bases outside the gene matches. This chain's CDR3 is CASSPLTSGRETQYF. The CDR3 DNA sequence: TGTGCCAGCAGCCCCTTGACTAGCGGGAGGGAGACCCAGTACTTC.